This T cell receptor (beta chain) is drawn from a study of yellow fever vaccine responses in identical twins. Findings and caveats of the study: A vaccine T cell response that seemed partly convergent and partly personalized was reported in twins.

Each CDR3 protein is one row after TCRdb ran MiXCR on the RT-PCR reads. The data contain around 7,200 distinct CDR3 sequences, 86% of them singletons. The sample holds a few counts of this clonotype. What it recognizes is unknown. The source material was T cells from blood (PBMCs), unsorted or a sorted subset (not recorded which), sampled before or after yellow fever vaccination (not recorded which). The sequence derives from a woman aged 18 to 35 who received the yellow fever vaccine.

The CDR3 region has the DNA TGCAGCGTTGGAGATTCAGGTACCTACGAGCAGTACTTC. Translation: CSVGDSGTYEQYF. The chain joins TRBV29-1 to TRBJ2-7; no clear D. The CDR3 loop spans 13 amino acids. Between the trimmed V and J ends, which lost 4 bases and 2 bases, there was a span of 12 bases. Germline V gives CDR1 SQVTM, CDR2 ANQGSEA.